These 20 T cell receptor beta chains originate from one sample sequenced in a study of blood T cell repertoires in COVID-19. The table came from immunoSEQ multiplex PCR; TCRdb's copy has only in-frame clones and leaves some out. The sample has 120,000 or so clones; roughly 90% are singletons. The sample was peripheral blood. The receptor source for this set is a man aged 45-65 years with active COVID-19.

The chain recombines TRBV7-9 with TRBJ2-7; D remains ambiguous. The length of the CDR3 is 15 residues. Germline loops: CDR1 SEHNR, CDR2 FQNEAQ (reference sequence). With 2 bases removed from V and 0 bases from J, the gap between germline ends came to 11 bases. Here the CDR3 reads CASSLIQANSYEQYF. In DNA, the CDR3 is TGTGCCAGCAGCTTAATTCAGGCGAACTCCTACGAGCAGTACTTC.

This chain links TRBV6-5 with TRBJ1-2, with TRBD1 as a possible D gene (5 bases). Germline CDR1 is MNHEY and CDR2 is SVGAGI. This CDR3 comprises 16 residues. Trimming stripped 4 bases from V and 4 bases from J, with 19 bases between. CDR3 nucleotide sequence: TGTGCCAGCAGTTTCAAACTGACAGAGGTTGGCTATGGCTACACCTTC. Protein sequence: CASSFKLTEVGYGYTF.

The chain carries TRBV6-5 and TRBJ1-5, with D perhaps TRBD1 (6 bases). The CDR3 extends over 16 amino acids. Germline V gene data show CDR1 as MNHEY and CDR2 as SVGAGI. The V and J ends lost 2 bases and 3 bases respectively, with 14 bases between them. CDR3 in amino acids: CASSYLGQTSNQPQHF. CDR3 sequence (DNA): TGTGCCAGCAGTTACCTCGGACAGACCTCCAATCAGCCCCAGCATTTT.

The V gene is TRBV24-1, the J gene TRBJ2-1; no clear D. Germline assignment: CDR1 KGHDR and CDR2 SFDVKD. The CDR3 totals 16 residues. V shed 1 base and J shed 4 bases, with 13 bases lying between them. The CDR3 is CATSDLNSLNYNEQFF. The CDR3 bases are TGTGCCACCAGTGATTTAAACTCCTTGAATTACAATGAGCAGTTCTTC.

V usage is TRBV6-1 and J usage is TRBJ2-3, with TRBD2 identical over 13 bases. Germline V gene sequence: CDR1 MNHNS, CDR2 SASEGT. V was pared by 1 base and J by 4 bases, with 5 bases of the junction left unmatched. There are 17 residues in the CDR3. The CDR3 region has the DNA TGTGCCAGCAGTGAAGTTTGGACTAGCGGGGGCCCAGATACGCAGTATTTT. Protein product: CASSEVWTSGGPDTQYF.

The rearrangement uses TRBV18 and TRBJ1-2, with D maybe TRBD1 (6 bases). This CDR3 contains 13 residues. Germline V CDR1 and CDR2: KGHSH, LQKENI. V was pared by 3 bases and J by 8 bases, with 13 bases between. The CDR3 here is CASSPGGAKGYTF. The CDR3 DNA reads TGTGCCAGCTCACCGGGGGGGGCCAAGGGCTACACCTTC.

The chain joins TRBV10-2 to TRBJ2-1, with TRBD2 matching 8 bases. This CDR3 is 13 amino acids long. The V gene's germline CDR1 is WSHSY and CDR2 SAAADI. The V segment lost 6 bases and the J segment 9 bases; nucleotides outside the gene matches: 7. CDR3 bases: TGCGCCAGCAGCCAGCGGGAGAAGGCTGAGCAGTTCTTC. Its protein is CASSQREKAEQFF.

The chain uses TRBV7-8 and TRBJ2-7; 8 positions match TRBD2. The trim removed 5 bases at V and 6 bases at J, leaving 12 bases unmatched. The CDR3 has 15 amino acids. Germline V gives CDR1 SGHVS, CDR2 FQNEAQ. CDR3 region: CASSLLPGLVLEQYV. The CDR3, as DNA: TGTGCCAGCAGCCTCCTGCCGGGACTAGTCCTCGAGCAGTACGTC.

The chain uses TRBV6-2 or TRBV6-3 and TRBJ1-5, with D hard to call. CDR1 is MNHEY, CDR2 SVGEGT, per germline. CDR3 length: 17 amino acids. V lost 2 bases to trimming and J lost 1 base, with 15 bases between them. The CDR3 region has the DNA TGTGCCAGCAGTTACGGGGAGGGCCTCTTCAGCAATCAGCCCCAGCATTTT. It yields the protein CASSYGEGLFSNQPQHF.

This sequence joins TRBV4-1 and TRBJ1-1, with D perhaps matching TRBD1 (6 bases). Trimming shortened V by 0 bases and J by 4 bases, and 18 bases separated the two germline ends. Germline V CDR1 and CDR2: MGHRA, YSYEKL. This CDR3 has 17 amino acids. The CDR3 loop is CASSQDGPGAFGTEAFF. CDR3 bases: TGCGCCAGCAGCCAAGATGGGCCAGGGGCTTTCGGCACTGAAGCTTTCTTT.

J is TRBJ1-1 and V is TRBV15; 7 positions agree with TRBD1. Germline V gene lookup returns CDR1 LNHNV and CDR2 YYDKDF (reference sequence). Unmatched junction bases numbered 15, after V lost 5 bases and J lost 6 bases. This CDR3 is 16 amino acids long. CDR3 coding DNA: TGTGCCACCAGCGGCCTCCGGGACAGAGGGGGGCCTGAAGCTTTCTTT. Translating it yields CATSGLRDRGGPEAFF.

Only a few counts were recorded for this clone. V gene TRBV2 combines with J gene TRBJ1-2, with TRBD1 identical over 8 bases. The CDR3 runs 12 residues. V trimming: 8 bases; J trimming: 7 bases; junction bases outside the gene matches: 6. Germline CDR1 and CDR2: SNHLY and FYNNEI. As DNA, the CDR3 is TGTGCCAGCCCGGACAGGGAAGGTGGCTACACCTTC. This sequence encodes CASPDREGGYTF.

The J gene is TRBJ2-7, the V gene TRBV6-5; a possible D gene is TRBD1 (5 bases). The CDR3 loop spans 14 amino acids. The ends were cut back, 6 bases at V and 3 bases at J, with 15 bases in the middle. Germline lookup yields CDR1 MNHEY and CDR2 SVGAGI. DNA of the CDR3: TGTGCCAGCAGGTTGACAGCCAAGGACTACGAGCAGTACGTC. It encodes CASRLTAKDYEQYV.

The chain links TRBV25-1 to TRBJ1-1; 9 bases are shared with TRBD1. Germline-derived CDR1 and CDR2 are MGHDK and SYGVNS. The CDR3 is 13 residues long. The V and J ends lost 8 bases and 10 bases, in that order; junction bases with no gene match: 11. The CDR3 loop is CASSEGQGLGAFF. As DNA, the CDR3 is TGTGCCAGCTCCGAGGGACAGGGCCTAGGAGCTTTCTTT.

The chain uses TRBV19 and TRBJ2-4, with 8 bases identical to TRBD1. Germline V gives CDR1 LNHDA, CDR2 SQIVND (reference sequence). V shed 6 bases, J shed 6 bases, and the junction held 4 bases outside the gene matches. The CDR3 is made up of 13 amino acids. Here the CDR3 reads CASSGQGLNIQYF. DNA for the CDR3: TGTGCCAGTAGCGGACAGGGTCTAAACATTCAGTACTTC.

The chain recombines TRBV4-1 with TRBJ2-1, with 8 bases that match TRBD2. Germline assignment: CDR1 MGHRA and CDR2 YSYEKL. This CDR3 comprises 17 residues. V shed 4 bases, J shed 8 bases, and the junction held 16 bases outside the gene matches. As DNA, the CDR3 is TGCGCCAGCAGCCCCCAACCGGGAGGGGGGTTTAACGATGAGCAGTTCTTC. Translated: CASSPQPGGGFNDEQFF.

The chain links TRBV11-2 to TRBJ1-1; 8 bases agree with TRBD1. CDR1 is SGHAT, CDR2 FQNNGV, per germline. The CDR3 extends over 14 amino acids. With V trimmed by 3 bases and J by 9 bases, 9 bases remained unmatched. CDR3: CASSLEGQVSQAFF. In DNA form, the CDR3 reads TGTGCCAGCAGCTTGGAGGGACAGGTCTCTCAAGCTTTCTTT.

The chain uses TRBV6-5 and TRBJ2-3; D is unclear. CDR1 and CDR2 from the germline V gene are MNHEY and SVGAGI. The CDR3 covers 12 residues. Trimming cost V 10 bases and J 4 bases, with 12 bases left between them. Here the CDR3 DNA reads TGTGCCACGATGACCCGGGCAGATACGCAGTATTTT. Translation gives CATMTRADTQYF.

V is TRBV18 and J is TRBJ2-3; no clear D gene. The germline V gene encodes CDR1 KGHSH and CDR2 LQKENI. The CDR3 has 13 residues. V was pared by 5 bases and J by 0 bases, with 6 bases between. The CDR3 coding sequence is TGTGCCAGCTCAACAACGAGCACAGATACGCAGTATTTT. It specifies CASSTTSTDTQYF.

V usage is TRBV6-1 and J usage is TRBJ1-4; 7 bases agree with TRBD1. Germline V lookup: CDR1 MNHNS, CDR2 SASEGT. This CDR3 region has 16 residues. After removal of 1 base from V and 0 bases from J, the junction contained 2 bases not matched to a gene. CDR3 sequence reads: CASSEDRGATNEKLFF. The CDR3 region has the DNA TGTGCCAGCAGTGAAGACAGGGGCGCAACTAATGAAAAACTGTTTTTT.